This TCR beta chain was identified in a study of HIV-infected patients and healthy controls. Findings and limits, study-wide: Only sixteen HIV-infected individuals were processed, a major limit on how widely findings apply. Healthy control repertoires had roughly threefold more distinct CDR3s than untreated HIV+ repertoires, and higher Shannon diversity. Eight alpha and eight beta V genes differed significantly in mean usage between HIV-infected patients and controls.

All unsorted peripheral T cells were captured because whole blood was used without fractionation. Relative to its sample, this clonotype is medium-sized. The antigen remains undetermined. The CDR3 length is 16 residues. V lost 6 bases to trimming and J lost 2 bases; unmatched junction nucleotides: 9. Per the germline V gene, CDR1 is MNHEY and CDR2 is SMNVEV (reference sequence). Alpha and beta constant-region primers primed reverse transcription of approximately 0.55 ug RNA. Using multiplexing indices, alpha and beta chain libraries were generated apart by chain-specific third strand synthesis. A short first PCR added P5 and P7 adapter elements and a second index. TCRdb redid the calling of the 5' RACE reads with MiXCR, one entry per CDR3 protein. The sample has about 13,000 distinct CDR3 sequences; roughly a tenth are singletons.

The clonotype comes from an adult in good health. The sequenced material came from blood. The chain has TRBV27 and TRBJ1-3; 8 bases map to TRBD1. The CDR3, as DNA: TGTGCCAGCAGCCGGGACAGGATCGGGGCTGGAAACACCATATATTTT. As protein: CASSRDRIGAGNTIYF.